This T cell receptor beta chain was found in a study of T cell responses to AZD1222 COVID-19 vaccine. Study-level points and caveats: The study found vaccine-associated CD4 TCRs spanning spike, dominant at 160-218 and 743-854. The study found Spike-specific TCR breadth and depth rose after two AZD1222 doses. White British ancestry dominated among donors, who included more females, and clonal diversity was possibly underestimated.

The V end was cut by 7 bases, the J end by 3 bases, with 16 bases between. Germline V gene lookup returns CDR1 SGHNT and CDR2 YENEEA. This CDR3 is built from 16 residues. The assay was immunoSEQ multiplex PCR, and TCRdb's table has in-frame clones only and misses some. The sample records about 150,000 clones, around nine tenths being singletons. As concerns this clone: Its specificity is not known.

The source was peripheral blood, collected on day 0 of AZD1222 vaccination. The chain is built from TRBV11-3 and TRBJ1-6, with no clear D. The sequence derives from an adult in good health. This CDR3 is CASIVAGTYYNSPLHF. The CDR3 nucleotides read TGTGCCAGCATCGTGGCGGGAACCTACTATAATTCACCCCTCCACTTT.